The 31 T cell receptor beta chains below come from one sample, sequenced in a study of T cell repertoires in cytomegalovirus infection. Their antigens are not known. In TCRdb, the reads were re-called with MiXCR into one record per CDR3 protein. The data contain roughly 700,000 distinct CDR3 sequences, 30% to 35% of them seen just once; the ten biggest clones take up 15% to 20%. The sample was cultured PBMCs, taken from culture after CMV antigen stimulation. The receptors derive from a human donor in good health (CMV status not recorded). Some clones in this sample may be carry-over from other donors' samples.

The V and J genes are TRBV4-3 and TRBJ2-1; no definite D call. The CDR3 has 17 residues. Per the germline V gene, CDR1 is LGHNA and CDR2 is YSLEER. V lost 0 bases and J 3 bases, leaving 15 bases between the germline ends. CDR3 nucleotide sequence: TGCGCCAGCAGCCAAGAAGGGATTCCCTCAGGCTACAATGAGCAGTTCTTC. This sequence encodes CASSQEGIPSGYNEQFF.

This clonotype was counted at least ten times. The genes are TRBV11-2 and TRBJ2-3; D is unclear. The CDR3 spans 15 residues. Deletions cut 0 bases from V and 2 bases from J, with 9 bases between. Looked up from germline, CDR1 is SGHAT and CDR2 is FQNNGV. CDR3 sequence: CASSLDGAFTDTQYF. CDR3 coding DNA: TGTGCCAGCAGCTTAGACGGTGCCTTCACAGATACGCAGTATTTT. Combining the CDR3 with reference TRBV11-2 and TRBJ2-3 gives the whole variable domain EAGVAQSPRYKIIEKRQSVAFWCNPISGHATLYWYQQILGQGPKLLIQFQNNGVVDDSQLPKDRFSAERLKGVDSTLKIQPAKLEDSAVYLCASSLDGAFTDTQYFGPGTRLTVL.

This clonotype was observed a handful of times. The CDR3 spells CASSLKPSGRETQYF. As DNA, the CDR3 is TGTGCCAGCAGCTTAAAGCCTAGCGGACGAGAGACCCAGTACTTC. The rearrangement links TRBV11-2 to TRBJ2-5, with 7 bases fitting TRBD2. The V gene end was trimmed by 2 bases and the J gene end by 4 bases; junction bases not matched to a gene: 7. This CDR3 has 15 residues. Germline assignment: CDR1 SGHAT and CDR2 FQNNGV.

The chain has TRBV28 and TRBJ1-5; D remains unclear. CDR3 length: 12 residues. V gave up 6 bases and J gave up 6 bases, with 9 bases separating them. CDR1 MDHEN and CDR2 SYDVKM come from the germline V gene. This chain's CDR3 is CASRKSGQPQHF. DNA for the CDR3: TGTGCCAGCAGAAAATCCGGTCAGCCCCAGCATTTT.

This clonotype was found a few times. This chain links TRBV6-5 with TRBJ2-2; 8 nucleotides line up with TRBD1. V lost 2 bases and J lost 6; bases outside the gene matches: 8. The CDR3 runs 16 residues. The germline V gene encodes CDR1 MNHEY and CDR2 SVGAGI. The CDR3 DNA sequence: TGTGCCAGCAGTTACGGGGGGCAGGGGGCGGCCGGGGAGCTGTTTTTT. Translated, it gives CASSYGGQGAAGELFF.

The chain carries TRBV29-1 and TRBJ2-3; no firm D call. Trimming shortened V by 4 bases and J by 2 bases, and 7 bases separated the two germline ends. The length of the CDR3 is 12 residues. Germline V CDR1 and CDR2: SQVTM, ANQGSEA. CDR3 residues: CSVGVPTDTQYF. As DNA, the CDR3 is TGCAGCGTTGGGGTCCCCACAGATACGCAGTATTTT.

CDR3 in amino acids: CASSPRGAANEKLFF. The CDR3 DNA follows: TGTGCCAGCAGCCCACGGGGGGCGGCTAATGAAAAACTGTTTTTT. The rearrangement joins TRBV12-3 or TRBV12-4 to TRBJ1-4; weak D call: TRBD1 (6 bases). V lost 6 bases and J 3 bases, leaving 14 bases between the germline ends. The CDR3 covers 15 residues.

The rearrangement uses TRBV7-2 and TRBJ2-4; the D call may be TRBD1 or TRBD2 (7 bases each). This CDR3 has 15 amino acids. Germline V gene lookup returns CDR1 SGHTA and CDR2 FQGNSA. V lost 4 bases and J lost 6, with 16 bases in between. The CDR3, as DNA: TGTGCCAGCAGCTCAGCGGGACAGTGGGGAAACATTCAGTACTTC. Translation: CASSSAGQWGNIQYF.

This clonotype has at least ten counts. This rearrangement joins TRBV7-2 to TRBJ2-1; TRBD2 agrees at 10 bases. With V trimmed by 7 bases and J by 5 bases, 8 bases remained unmatched. CDR1 SGHTA and CDR2 FQGNSA come from the germline V gene. This CDR3 has 15 amino acids. The CDR3 sequence is CASMRAGGPHNEQFF. DNA for the CDR3: TGTGCCAGCATGCGAGCGGGAGGGCCCCACAATGAGCAGTTCTTC.

The chain has TRBV7-2 and TRBJ1-1; D is unresolved. Trimming left V 3 bases short and J 5 bases short, with 10 bases between. Germline lookup yields CDR1 SGHTA and CDR2 FQGNSA. The CDR3 covers 13 residues. CDR3 coding DNA: TGTGCCAGCAGCTTCTCTCCATTGACTGAAGCTTTCTTT. Translating gives CASSFSPLTEAFF.

The chain recombines TRBV7-2 with TRBJ1-6; the D is unclear. V lost 1 base to trimming and J lost 5 bases, with 9 bases between them. The germline gives CDR1 SGHTA, CDR2 FQGNSA. This CDR3 is built from 15 residues. CDR3 coding DNA: TGTGCCAGCAGCTTAGGACTTCCAGATAATTCACCCCTCCACTTT. This translates into CASSLGLPDNSPLHF.

The V call is TRBV20-1, the J call TRBJ2-4; tentative D call: TRBD2 (7 bases). The V gene lost 4 bases and the J gene lost 6 bases, with 13 bases spanning the gap. Per the germline V gene, CDR1 is DFQATT and CDR2 is SNEGSKA (reference sequence). The CDR3 has 13 residues. The CDR3 region has the DNA TGCAGTGCTAAGAGGGGGGGGGGAAACATTCAGTACTTC. Protein product: CSAKRGGGNIQYF.

This clonotype was counted between two and nine times. This chain uses TRBV7-8 with TRBJ2-7; D call uncertain. The CDR3 runs to 15 residues. V lost 0 bases to trimming and J lost 2 bases, with 11 bases between them. The germline V gene has CDR1 SGHVS and CDR2 FQNEAQ. Here the CDR3 DNA reads TGTGCCAGCAGCTTAGCGCGTAACTACCCCTACGAGCAGTACTTC. Amino acid sequence: CASSLARNYPYEQYF.

This clonotype was recorded a few times. This chain uses TRBV19 with TRBJ1-1; 7 bases map to TRBD1. The length of the CDR3 is 14 residues. The ends lost 8 bases at V and 5 bases at J; junction bases unmatched: 11. CDR1 LNHDA and CDR2 SQIVND come from the germline V gene (reference sequence). In DNA form, the CDR3 reads TGTGCCAGTGACCCGACAGGGTGGTCGACTGAAGCTTTCTTT. It yields the protein CASDPTGWSTEAFF.

This clonotype was seen repeatedly, ten times or more. The chain joins TRBV7-2 to TRBJ2-1; D call uncertain. This CDR3 spans 12 amino acids. In germline, CDR1 is SGHTA, CDR2 FQGNSA. The V end was cut by 1 base, the J end by 8 bases, with 6 bases between. The CDR3 DNA reads as TGTGCCAGCAGCTTAGGAGGAGATGAGCAGTTCTTC. Translation: CASSLGGDEQFF.

This clonotype was found many times. The V and J genes are TRBV7-2 and TRBJ2-3; D is unresolved. The V end lost 3 bases, the J end lost 0 bases, and 13 bases lay between the germline ends. Germline values: CDR1 SGHTA, CDR2 FQGNSA. The CDR3 extends over 16 amino acids. CDR3 residues: CASSFLGRTSTDTQYF. The CDR3 coding sequence is TGTGCCAGCAGCTTCCTAGGCCGAACTAGCACAGATACGCAGTATTTT.

Here the CDR3 DNA reads TGTGCCAGCAGCTCGACAGGGGGCATGGAAGCTTTCTTT. This gives the protein CASSSTGGMEAFF. V and J are TRBV7-9 and TRBJ1-1, with 10 bases fitting TRBD1. The germline CDR1 and CDR2 sequences are SEHNR and FQNEAQ (reference sequence). J was trimmed by 8 bases and V by 4 bases; bases with no gene match: 4. CDR3 size: 13 residues.

The chain uses TRBV12-3 or TRBV12-4 and TRBJ1-5; TRBD1 aligns across 7 bases. This CDR3 comprises 14 residues. Germline trimming cut 6 bases from V and 7 bases from J; bases unmatched to any gene: 9. The chain's CDR3 is CASRPTGFGQPQHF. The CDR3 DNA reads as TGTGCCAGCAGGCCGACAGGGTTCGGGCAGCCCCAGCATTTT.

This clonotype was observed a handful of times. The chain is built from TRBV7-2 and TRBJ2-1; D unresolved. Trimming pared 5 bases from V and 7 bases from J, leaving 12 bases between. CDR3 length equals 13 residues. Germline V gene lookup returns CDR1 SGHTA and CDR2 FQGNSA. In nucleotides, the CDR3 is TGTGCCAGCAGCACCCAATTCCCAAATGAGCAGTTCTTC. Translation gives CASSTQFPNEQFF.

With respect to this clonotype: At one end the junction does not follow the germline gene, possibly because of a read error. The rearrangement links TRBV5-3 to TRBJ2-7; 9 nucleotides match TRBD2. TRBV5-3 is labeled an ORF, and its function is uncertain. The CDR3 has 16 amino acids. CDR3 in amino acids: CASSLHRSSGTYEQYF. The CDR3 coding sequence is TGTGCCAGCAGCTTGCACCGTTCTAGCGGGACGTACGAGCAGTACTTC.

This clonotype was seen only a few times. The V call is TRBV6-5, the J call TRBJ2-7, with a possible D match to TRBD2 (5 bases). This CDR3 is 18 amino acids long. In germline, CDR1 is MNHEY, CDR2 SVGAGI. The germline V and J ends were trimmed by 6 bases and 2 bases, with 26 bases remaining between them. The chain's CDR3 is CASSQLETYYSGAYEQYF. CDR3 sequence (DNA): TGTGCCAGCAGCCAACTTGAAACCTACTATTCCGGGGCCTACGAGCAGTACTTC.

This clonotype was picked up a small number of times. The genes are TRBV12-3 or TRBV12-4 and TRBJ2-5; 13 bases line up with TRBD2. V lost 4 bases and J lost 4; bases outside the gene matches: 12. CDR3 length: 18 amino acids. The CDR3 coding sequence is TGTGCCAGCAGTTCCTCTCCTGGACTAGCGGGAGTTAGAGAGACCCAGTACTTC. Residues: CASSSSPGLAGVRETQYF.

The chain employs TRBV5-1 and TRBJ2-7; D possibly uses TRBD1 or TRBD2 (5 bases each). The V and J ends lost 4 bases and 0 bases respectively, with 17 bases between them. The CDR3 extends over 16 amino acids. Germline CDR1 is SGHRS and CDR2 is YFSETQ. CDR3: CASSPRVGGHSYEQYF. CDR3 DNA: TGCGCCAGCAGCCCGAGAGTTGGAGGACACTCCTACGAGCAGTACTTC.

The chain combines TRBV11-2 with TRBJ1-4; no clear D. V dropped 3 bases and J dropped 4 bases, with 9 bases sitting between them. Germline values: CDR1 SGHAT, CDR2 FQNNGV. This CDR3 comprises 14 residues. The DNA for the CDR3 is TGTGCCAGCAGCTTGGAAAGGATTAATGAAAAACTGTTTTTT. Protein product: CASSLERINEKLFF. The entire variable domain, with the rest obtained from reference TRBV11-2 and TRBJ1-4, is as follows: EAGVAQSPRYKIIEKRQSVAFWCNPISGHATLYWYQQILGQGPKLLIQFQNNGVVDDSQLPKDRFSAERLKGVDSTLKIQPAKLEDSAVYLCASSLERINEKLFFGSGTQLSVL.

This clonotype is a singleton in its sample. The chain links TRBV20-1 to TRBJ2-7, with 9 bases identical to TRBD1. V lost 3 bases to trimming and J lost 0 bases; unmatched junction nucleotides: 12. The CDR3 spans 17 residues. Germline V lookup: CDR1 DFQATT, CDR2 SNEGSKA (reference sequence). The CDR3 loop reads CSARPGQGIRLSYEQYF. In nucleotides, the CDR3 is TGCAGTGCTAGGCCGGGACAGGGAATACGACTCTCCTACGAGCAGTACTTC.

This clonotype turned up a few times. This rearrangement joins TRBV20-1 to TRBJ2-1, with TRBD2 matching 12 bases. The CDR3 runs to 17 residues. Looked up from germline, CDR1 is DFQATT and CDR2 is SNEGSKA (reference sequence). J lost 9 bases, V lost 0 bases, and 12 bases had no gene match. CDR3 region: CSARDMRGLAGGFEQFF. The CDR3 DNA is TGCAGTGCTAGAGATATGAGGGGGCTAGCGGGAGGGTTTGAGCAGTTCTTC.

The chain uses TRBV14 and TRBJ2-2; D possibly corresponds to TRBD2 (5 bases). The CDR3 totals 15 residues. CDR1 SGHDN and CDR2 FVKESK come from the germline V gene. V lost 4 bases and J 1 base, leaving 10 bases between the germline ends. CDR3 protein: CASSPQRGNTGELFF. The CDR3 coding sequence is TGTGCCAGCAGCCCGCAACGGGGGAACACCGGGGAGCTGTTTTTT.

The chain carries TRBV7-9 and TRBJ1-4, with D uncertain. Germline assignment: CDR1 SEHNR and CDR2 FQNEAQ (reference sequence). The CDR3 sequence is 15 residues long. The germline V and J ends were trimmed by 5 bases and 0 bases, with 10 bases remaining between them. The CDR3 loop reads CASSAAETTNEKLFF. The CDR3 region has the DNA TGTGCCAGCAGCGCCGCAGAAACAACTAATGAAAAACTGTTTTTT.

The rearrangement joins TRBV19 to TRBJ1-1; D not resolved. Germline lookup yields CDR1 LNHDA and CDR2 SQIVND (reference sequence). Trimming removed 0 bases from V and 1 base from J, with 18 bases in between. The CDR3 length is 18 residues. CDR3 in DNA: TGTGCCAGTAGTATAGACCTGTGGCGAGGAAGGGAGAACACTGAAGCTTTCTTT. Its protein is CASSIDLWRGRENTEAFF.

The genes are TRBV15 and TRBJ2-5; 10 nucleotides align to TRBD2. V lost 6 bases and J lost 5; bases outside the gene matches: 6. CDR1 is LNHNV and CDR2 is YYDKDF in the germline V gene (reference sequence). The CDR3 is made up of 14 amino acids. This CDR3 is CATRTASGSETQYF. CDR3 sequence (DNA): TGTGCCACCAGAACCGCTAGCGGGAGTGAGACCCAGTACTTC.

This clonotype occurred a few times. The rearrangement uses TRBV19 and TRBJ1-3; D call uncertain. V was trimmed by 6 bases and J by 0 bases, leaving 12 bases between them. The CDR3 totals 15 residues. Germline lookup yields CDR1 LNHDA and CDR2 SQIVND (reference sequence). CDR3 nucleotide sequence: TGTGCCAGTAGCGCAGGACGGAGCTCTGGAAACACCATATATTTT. Its translation: CASSAGRSSGNTIYF. The full variable domain, in which reference TRBV19 and TRBJ1-3 provide the parts outside the CDR3, is DGGITQSPKYLFRKEGQNVTLSCEQNLNHDAMYWYRQDPGQGLRLIYYSQIVNDFQKGDIAEGYSVSREKKESFPLTVTSAQKNPTAFYLCASSAGRSSGNTIYFGEGSWLTVV.